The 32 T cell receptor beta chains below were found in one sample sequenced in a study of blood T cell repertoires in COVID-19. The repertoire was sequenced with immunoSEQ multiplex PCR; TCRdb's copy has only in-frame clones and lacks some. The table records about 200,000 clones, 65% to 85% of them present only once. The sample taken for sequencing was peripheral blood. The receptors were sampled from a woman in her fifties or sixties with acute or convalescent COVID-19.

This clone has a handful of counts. This CDR3 reads CSVALKDTQYF. The DNA for the CDR3 is TGCAGCGTTGCCCTAAAAGATACGCAGTATTTT. This sequence joins TRBV29-1 and TRBJ2-3; D not resolved. The CDR3 runs 11 residues. Trimming cost V 4 bases and J 5 bases, with 7 bases left between them. CDR1 and CDR2 from the germline V gene are SQVTM and ANQGSEA.

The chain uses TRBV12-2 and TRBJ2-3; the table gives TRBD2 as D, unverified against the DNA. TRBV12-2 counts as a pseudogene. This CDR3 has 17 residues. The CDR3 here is CASRLGGRAMLRDTQYF. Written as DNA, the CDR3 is TGTGCAAGTCGCCTGGGCGGGAGGGCCATGTTAAGAGATACGCAGTATTTT.

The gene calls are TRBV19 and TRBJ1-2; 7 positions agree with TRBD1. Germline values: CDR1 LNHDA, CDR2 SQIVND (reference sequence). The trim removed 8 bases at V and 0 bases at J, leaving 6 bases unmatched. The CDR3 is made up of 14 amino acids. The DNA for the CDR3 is TGTGCCAGTTTTTCCGGGACAGCTAACTATGGCTACACCTTC. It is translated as CASFSGTANYGYTF.

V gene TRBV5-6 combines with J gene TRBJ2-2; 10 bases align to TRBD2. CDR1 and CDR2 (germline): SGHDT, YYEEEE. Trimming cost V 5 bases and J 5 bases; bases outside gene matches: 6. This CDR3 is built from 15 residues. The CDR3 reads CASRNSGRITGELFF. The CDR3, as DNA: TGTGCCAGCAGGAATAGCGGGAGGATTACCGGGGAGCTGTTTTTT. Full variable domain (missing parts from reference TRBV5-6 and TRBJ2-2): DAGVTQSPTHLIKTRGQQVTLRCSPKSGHDTVSWYQQALGQGPQFIFQYYEEEERQRGNFPDRFSGHQFPNYSSELNVNALLLGDSALYLCASRNSGRITGELFFGEGSRLTVL.

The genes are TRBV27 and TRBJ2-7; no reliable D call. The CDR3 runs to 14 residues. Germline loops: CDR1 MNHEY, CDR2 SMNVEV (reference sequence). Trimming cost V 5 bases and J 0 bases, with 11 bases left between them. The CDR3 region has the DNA TGTGCCAGCAGTCTAACGTGGAGCTCCTACGAGCAGTACTTC. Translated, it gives CASSLTWSSYEQYF.

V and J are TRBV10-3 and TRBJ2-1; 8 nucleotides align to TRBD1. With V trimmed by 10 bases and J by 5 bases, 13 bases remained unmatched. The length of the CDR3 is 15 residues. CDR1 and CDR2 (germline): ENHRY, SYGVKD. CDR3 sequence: CATRQRGTGHNEQFF. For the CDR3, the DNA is TGTGCCACCCGACAACGCGGGACAGGACACAATGAGCAGTTCTTC.

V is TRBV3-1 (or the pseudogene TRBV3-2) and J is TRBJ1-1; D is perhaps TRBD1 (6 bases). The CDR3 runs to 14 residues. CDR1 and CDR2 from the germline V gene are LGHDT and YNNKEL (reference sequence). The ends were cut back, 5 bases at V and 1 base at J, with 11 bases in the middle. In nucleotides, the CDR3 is TGTGCCAGCAGCTCGGGACACACGAACACTGAAGCTTTCTTT. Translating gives CASSSGHTNTEAFF.

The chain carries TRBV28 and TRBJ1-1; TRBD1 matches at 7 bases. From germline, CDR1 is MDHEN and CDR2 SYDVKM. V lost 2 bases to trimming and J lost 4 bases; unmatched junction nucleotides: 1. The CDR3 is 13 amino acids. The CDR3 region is CASSLRGPTEAFF. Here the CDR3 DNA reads TGTGCCAGCAGTTTAAGGGGGCCCACTGAAGCTTTCTTT.

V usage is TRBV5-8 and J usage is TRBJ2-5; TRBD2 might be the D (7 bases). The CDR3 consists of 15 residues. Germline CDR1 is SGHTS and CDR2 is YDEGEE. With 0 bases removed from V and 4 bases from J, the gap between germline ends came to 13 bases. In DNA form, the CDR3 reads TGTGCCAGCAGCTTGGCCCGGGGGGCCACAGAGACCCAGTACTTC. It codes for CASSLARGATETQYF.

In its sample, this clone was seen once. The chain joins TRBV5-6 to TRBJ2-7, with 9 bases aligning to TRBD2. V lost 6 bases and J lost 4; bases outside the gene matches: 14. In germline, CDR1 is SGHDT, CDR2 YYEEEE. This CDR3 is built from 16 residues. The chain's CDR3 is CASTYLAGGSTYEQYF. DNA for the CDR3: TGTGCCAGCACCTATCTGGCGGGAGGGTCGACGTACGAGCAGTACTTC.

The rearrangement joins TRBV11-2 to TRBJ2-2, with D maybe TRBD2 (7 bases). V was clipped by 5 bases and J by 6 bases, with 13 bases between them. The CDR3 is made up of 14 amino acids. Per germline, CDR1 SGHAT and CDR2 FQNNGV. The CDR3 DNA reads TGTGCCAGCAGCCCCAGGGGAGGGGCCGGGGAGCTGTTTTTT. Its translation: CASSPRGGAGELFF.

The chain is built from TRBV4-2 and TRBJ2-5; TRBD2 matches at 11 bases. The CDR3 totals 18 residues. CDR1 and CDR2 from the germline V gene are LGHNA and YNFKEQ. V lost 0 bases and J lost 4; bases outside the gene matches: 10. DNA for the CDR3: TGTGCCAGCAGCCAAGAGGGAGCGCTAGCGGGAGGTGTAGAGACCCAGTACTTC. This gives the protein CASSQEGALAGGVETQYF.

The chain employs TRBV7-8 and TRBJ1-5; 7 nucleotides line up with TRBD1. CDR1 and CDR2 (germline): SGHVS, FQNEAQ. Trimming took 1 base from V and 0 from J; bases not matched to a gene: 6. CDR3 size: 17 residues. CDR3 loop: CASSLGQGRFSNQPQHF. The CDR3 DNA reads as TGTGCCAGCAGCTTAGGACAGGGTCGTTTTAGCAATCAGCCCCAGCATTTT.

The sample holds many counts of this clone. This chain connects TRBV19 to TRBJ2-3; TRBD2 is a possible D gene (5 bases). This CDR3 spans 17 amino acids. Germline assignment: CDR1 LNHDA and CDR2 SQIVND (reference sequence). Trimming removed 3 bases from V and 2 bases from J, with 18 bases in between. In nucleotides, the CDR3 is TGTGCCAGTAGTATTGCGTCAGGCGGGTTCCTCACAGATACGCAGTATTTT. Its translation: CASSIASGGFLTDTQYF.

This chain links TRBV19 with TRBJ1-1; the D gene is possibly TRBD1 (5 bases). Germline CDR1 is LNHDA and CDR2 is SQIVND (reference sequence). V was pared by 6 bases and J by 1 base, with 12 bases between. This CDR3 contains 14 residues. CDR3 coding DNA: TGTGCCAGTAGCCACCTGGGGGGGAACACTGAAGCTTTCTTT. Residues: CASSHLGGNTEAFF.

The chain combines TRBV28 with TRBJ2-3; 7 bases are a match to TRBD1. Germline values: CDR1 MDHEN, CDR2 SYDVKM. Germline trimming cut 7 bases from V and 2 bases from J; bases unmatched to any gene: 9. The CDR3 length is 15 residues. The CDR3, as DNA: TGTGCCAGCACCTCCGGACAGGTCCTCACAGATACGCAGTATTTT. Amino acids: CASTSGQVLTDTQYF.

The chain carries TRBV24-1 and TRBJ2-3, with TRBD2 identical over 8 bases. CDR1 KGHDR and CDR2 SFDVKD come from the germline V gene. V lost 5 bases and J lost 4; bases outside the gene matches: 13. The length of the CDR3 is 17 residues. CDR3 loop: CATSVYGAGDASDTQYF. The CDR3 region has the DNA TGTGCCACCAGTGTTTATGGAGCGGGAGATGCGTCAGATACGCAGTATTTT.

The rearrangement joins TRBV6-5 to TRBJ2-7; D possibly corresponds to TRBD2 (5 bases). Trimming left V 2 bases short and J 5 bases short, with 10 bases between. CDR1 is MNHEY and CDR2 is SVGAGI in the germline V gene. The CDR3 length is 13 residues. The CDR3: CASSYGPGDEQYF. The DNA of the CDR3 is TGTGCCAGCAGTTACGGCCCCGGGGACGAGCAGTACTTC.

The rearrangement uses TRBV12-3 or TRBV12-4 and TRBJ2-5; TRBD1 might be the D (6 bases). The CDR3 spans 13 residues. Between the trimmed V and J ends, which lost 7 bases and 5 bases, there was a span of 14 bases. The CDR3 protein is CASTLRGFETQYF. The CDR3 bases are TGTGCCAGCACCCTGAGGGGGTTTGAGACCCAGTACTTC.

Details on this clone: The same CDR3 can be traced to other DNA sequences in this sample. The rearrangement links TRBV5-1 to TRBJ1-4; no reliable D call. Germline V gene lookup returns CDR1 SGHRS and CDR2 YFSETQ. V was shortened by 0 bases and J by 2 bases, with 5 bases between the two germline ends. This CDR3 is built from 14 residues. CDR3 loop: CASSLVSTNEKLFF. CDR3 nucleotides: TGCGCCAGCAGCTTGGTTTCTACTAATGAAAAACTGTTTTTT.

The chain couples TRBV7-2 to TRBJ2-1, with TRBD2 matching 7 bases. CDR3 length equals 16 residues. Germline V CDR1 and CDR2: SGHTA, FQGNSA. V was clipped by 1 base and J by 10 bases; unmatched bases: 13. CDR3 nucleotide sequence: TGTGCCAGCAGCTTAGGGGCGGGAGTAAGGGTCCGAGAGCAGTTCTTC. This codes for CASSLGAGVRVREQFF.

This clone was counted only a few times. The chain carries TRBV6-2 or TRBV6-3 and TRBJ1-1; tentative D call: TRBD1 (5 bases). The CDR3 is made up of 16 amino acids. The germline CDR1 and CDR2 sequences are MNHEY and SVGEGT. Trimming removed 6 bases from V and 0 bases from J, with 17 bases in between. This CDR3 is CASSLGRQLMNTEAFF. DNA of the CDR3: TGTGCCAGCAGCCTTGGTCGACAGCTAATGAACACTGAAGCTTTCTTT.

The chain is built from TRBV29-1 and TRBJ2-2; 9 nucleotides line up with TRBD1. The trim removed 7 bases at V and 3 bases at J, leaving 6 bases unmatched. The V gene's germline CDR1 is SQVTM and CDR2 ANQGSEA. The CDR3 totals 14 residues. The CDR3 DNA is TGCAGCGCCAGACAGGGGGGTTACACCGGGGAGCTGTTTTTT. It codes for CSARQGGYTGELFF.

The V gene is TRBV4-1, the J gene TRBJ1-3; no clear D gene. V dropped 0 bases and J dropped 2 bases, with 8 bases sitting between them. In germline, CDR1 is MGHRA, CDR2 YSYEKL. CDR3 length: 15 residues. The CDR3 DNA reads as TGCGCCAGCAGCCAAGAGGAGGGAGCTGGAAACACCATATATTTT. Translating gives CASSQEEGAGNTIYF.

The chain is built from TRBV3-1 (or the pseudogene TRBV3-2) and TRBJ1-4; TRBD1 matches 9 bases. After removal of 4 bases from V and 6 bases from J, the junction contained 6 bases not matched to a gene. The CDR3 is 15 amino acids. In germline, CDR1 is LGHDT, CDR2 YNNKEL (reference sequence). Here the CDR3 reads CASSPGDRADEKLFF. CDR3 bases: TGTGCCAGCAGCCCCGGGGACAGGGCGGATGAAAAACTGTTTTTT.

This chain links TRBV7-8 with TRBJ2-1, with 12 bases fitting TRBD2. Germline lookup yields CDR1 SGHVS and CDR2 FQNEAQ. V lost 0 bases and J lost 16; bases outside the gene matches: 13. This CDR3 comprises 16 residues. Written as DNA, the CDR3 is TGTGCCAGCAGCTTAGCGCGTGGTCTAGCGGGAGGGCCAAAATTCTTC. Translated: CASSLARGLAGGPKFF.

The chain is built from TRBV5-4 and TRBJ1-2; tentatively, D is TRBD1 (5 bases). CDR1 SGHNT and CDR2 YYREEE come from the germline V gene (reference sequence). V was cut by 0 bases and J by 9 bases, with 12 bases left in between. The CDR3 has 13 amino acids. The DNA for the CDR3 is TGTGCCAGCAGCTTGGAAATCCAGGGTCGCTACACCTTC. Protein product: CASSLEIQGRYTF. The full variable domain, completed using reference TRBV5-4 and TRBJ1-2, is ETGVTQSPTHLIKTRGQQVTLRCSSQSGHNTVSWYQQALGQGPQFIFQYYREEENGRGNFPPRFSGLQFPNYSSELNVNALELDDSALYLCASSLEIQGRYTFGSGTRLTVV.

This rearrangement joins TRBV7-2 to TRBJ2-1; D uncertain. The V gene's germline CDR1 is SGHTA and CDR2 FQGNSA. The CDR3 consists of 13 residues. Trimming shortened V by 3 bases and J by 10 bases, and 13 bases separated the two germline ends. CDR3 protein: CASSFLTAREQFF. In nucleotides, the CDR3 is TGTGCCAGCAGCTTCCTGACTGCGCGGGAGCAGTTCTTC.

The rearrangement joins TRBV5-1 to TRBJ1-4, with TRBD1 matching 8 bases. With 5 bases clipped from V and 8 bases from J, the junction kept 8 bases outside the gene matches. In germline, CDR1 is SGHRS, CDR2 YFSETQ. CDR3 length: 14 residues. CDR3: CASSLDRADEKLFF. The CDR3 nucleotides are TGCGCCAGCAGTCTGGACAGGGCCGACGAAAAACTGTTTTTT.

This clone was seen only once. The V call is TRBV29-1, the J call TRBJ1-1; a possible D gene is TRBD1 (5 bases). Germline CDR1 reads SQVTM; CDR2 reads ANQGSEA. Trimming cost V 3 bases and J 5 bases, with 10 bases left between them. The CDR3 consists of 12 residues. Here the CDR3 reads CSVDSGGTEAFF. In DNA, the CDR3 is TGCAGCGTTGATTCGGGGGGAACTGAAGCTTTCTTT.

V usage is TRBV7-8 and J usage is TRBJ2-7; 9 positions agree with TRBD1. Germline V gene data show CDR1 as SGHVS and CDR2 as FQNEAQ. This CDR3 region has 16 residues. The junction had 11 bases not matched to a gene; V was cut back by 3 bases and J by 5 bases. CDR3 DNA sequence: TGTGCCAGCAGCTTTAAACAGGGGGCGACCGCCCACGAGCAGTACTTC. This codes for CASSFKQGATAHEQYF.

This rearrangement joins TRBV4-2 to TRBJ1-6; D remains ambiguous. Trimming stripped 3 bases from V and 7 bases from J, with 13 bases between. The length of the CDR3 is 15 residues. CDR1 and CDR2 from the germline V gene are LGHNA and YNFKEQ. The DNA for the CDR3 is TGTGCCAGCAGCCAGCCCAGGAGAGGGAATTCACCCCTCCACTTT. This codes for CASSQPRRGNSPLHF.